This T cell receptor (beta chain) was found in a study of blood T cells in healthy people across ages. Study-wide points: A roughly linear age-dependent decrease characterized TCR beta diversity per million T cells. Strong correlation existed between TCR beta diversity and naive T cell percentage.

The authors ran a second PCR of about 6 to 11 cycles using a sample-barcoded 5' primer and a J-beta primer mix. A template-switch adaptor with 12 random nucleotides tagged each cDNA molecule. One entry per CDR3 protein, called by TCRdb with MiXCR from the 5' RACE reads. Of some 900,000 distinct CDR3 sequences in the sample, under 30% were seen once. On this clonotype: As yet, its antigen is unknown. The junction departs from the called germline gene at one end, perhaps through a read error.

Source material: blood. The clonotype was recovered from a woman over 75 in good health.

The CDR3 DNA follows: TGTGCCAGCAGCTTAGGGCAGAGCACAGATACGCGGTATTTT. This codes for CASSLGQSTDTRYF. V usage is TRBV7-6 and J usage is TRBJ2-3; D is unclear. The CDR3 totals 14 residues. The germline CDR1 and CDR2 sequences are SGHVS and FNYEAQ. The full variable domain, in which reference TRBV7-6 and TRBJ2-3 provide the parts outside the CDR3, is GAGVSQSPRYKVTKRGQDVALRCDPISGHVSLYWYRQALGQGPEFLTYFNYEAQQDKSGLPNDRFSAERPEGSISTLTIQRTEQRDSAMYRCASSLGQSTDTRYFGPGTRLTVL.